This TCR beta chain stems from a study of blood T cell repertoires in COVID-19. Background on the study: Nucleic acid was either cDNA or gDNA, and it came from T cells, B-cell-depleted T cells, or PBMCs.

As originally analysed: Reference gene primer amplification in the assay estimated nucleated cell counts. The repertoire was sequenced with immunoSEQ multiplex PCR; TCRdb's copy has only in-frame clones and lacks some. V, J and clone size were drawn from that table, and D and trimming were deduced from the DNA. Counted here are 200,000 or so clones, roughly nine tenths occurring once; the ten biggest clones make up under 3%. Recruitment covered fewer than 25 US areas and drew participants whose ages spanned 18 to 89 years. Grouping used clinical history reported by participants in a survey and questionnaire. The CDR3 is 13 amino acids. In germline, CDR1 is LGHDT, CDR2 YNNKEL (reference sequence). V dropped 0 bases and J dropped 4 bases, with 6 bases sitting between them.

The sequence was collected from a woman in her thirties or forties with acute COVID-19. J is TRBJ2-5 and V is TRBV3-1 (or the pseudogene TRBV3-2); D is undetermined. Sequences were obtained from PBMCs or T cells enriched from blood (not recorded which). CDR3 sequence reads: CASSQDGPETQYF. The CDR3, as DNA: TGTGCCAGCAGCCAAGACGGTCCAGAGACCCAGTACTTC.